This TCR beta chain was identified during a study of beta chain features in type 1 diabetes. Study-wide context: Sorted cells numbering 107,917,701 were examined across all samples. Study-wide results and caveats: The study found moderately but significantly shorter TCRB CDR3s in all four CD4+ subsets of Type 1 diabetes patients. Type 1 diabetes patients had VDJ junctions that carried fewer insertions and more deletions.

Germline CDR1 SGHRS, CDR2 YFSETQ. V shed 0 bases and J shed 4 bases, with 16 bases lying between them. The CDR3 loop spans 16 amino acids. Using CD45RO/CCR7/CD25/CD127/CD95/CD27, CD4+ naive, central memory, regulatory and stem cell-like memory cells were sorted. Without exception, sorted populations had purity beyond 95%. This clone turned up a few times. Its antigen is not known. Reverse transcribing all isolated RNA meant expressed TCRB transcripts were sequenced. Data came from immunoSEQ multiplex PCR; TCRdb stores just in-frame clones and leaves some out. This sample has around 150,000 clones; approximately 10% occur once, and the top ten carry roughly 0.7%.

The sample comprised central memory CD4+ T cells from blood. V is TRBV5-1 and J is TRBJ1-1; D is possibly TRBD1 (6 bases). The TCR sequence derives from a woman under 40 with type 1 diabetes. The CDR3 nucleotides are TGCGCCAGCAGCTTGGTGGCAGGGGATGCGAGCACTGAAGCTTTCTTT. Its protein is CASSLVAGDASTEAFF. Full variable domain (outside the CDR3, taken from reference TRBV5-1 and TRBJ1-1): KAGVTQTPRYLIKTRGQQVTLSCSPISGHRSVSWYQQTPGQGLQFLFEYFSETQRNKGNFPGRFSGRQFSNSRSEMNVSTLELGDSALYLCASSLVAGDASTEAFFGQGTRLTVV.